This T cell receptor beta chain was identified during a study of blood T cell repertoires in COVID-19. At the level of the study: Some COVID-19 samples were acute and others convalescent; all came from the United States, Italy and Spain. Sample material is recorded as cDNA or gDNA derived from T cells, B-cell-depleted T cells, or PBMCs.

There are 13 residues in the CDR3. The germline V gene encodes CDR1 LGHNA and CDR2 YNFKEQ. Trimming left V 0 bases short and J 10 bases short, with 9 bases between. The protocol was immunoSEQ multiplex PCR, while the TCRdb copy is restricted to in-frame clones and leaves out a portion. The data show hundreds of thousands of clones, 82% seen once. Sequenced input: peripheral blood. The chain employs TRBV4-2 and TRBJ1-4; D call uncertain. The receptor's source is a woman aged 80 or over with acute or convalescent COVID-19. The CDR3, as DNA: TGTGCCAGCAGCCAAGAGGTGGGAGGAAAACTGTTTTTT. This translates into CASSQEVGGKLFF.